A single sample gave rise to the 15 T cell receptor beta chains below, sequenced in a study of graft-versus-host responses after intestinal transplantation. Only in-frame clones appear in the TCRdb table, and some are missing; sequencing was by immunoSEQ multiplex PCR. Found here are 85,000 to 100,000 clones, 86% of them singletons; the top ten hold more than 1.4%. This specimen was PBMCs, taken 255 days after intestinal transplant. These receptors were collected from a human patient who received an intestinal transplant, so some T cells may come from the graft donor.

The chain employs TRBV6-5 and TRBJ2-7; 8 bases line up with TRBD1. This CDR3 contains 15 residues. Germline assignment: CDR1 MNHEY and CDR2 SVGAGI. Trimming at V came to 1 base and at J to 4 bases, leaving 6 bases not matched to a gene. The CDR3 loop is CASSYFEDRAYEQYF. The CDR3 nucleotides read TGTGCCAGCAGTTACTTCGAGGACAGGGCTTACGAGCAGTACTTC.

This chain connects TRBV9 to TRBJ2-5; tentatively, D is TRBD1 or TRBD2 (5 bases each). The CDR3 extends over 16 amino acids. Germline V gene sequence: CDR1 SGDLS, CDR2 YYNGEE. Trimming shortened V by 2 bases and J by 5 bases, and 19 bases separated the two germline ends. CDR3 protein: CASSVVGSGTIETQYF. The CDR3 bases are TGTGCCAGCAGCGTTGTAGGCTCCGGGACGATTGAGACCCAGTACTTC.

This clone came up once. The chain employs TRBV27 and TRBJ2-1; no clear D. The CDR3 has 16 residues. In germline, CDR1 is MNHEY, CDR2 SMNVEV (reference sequence). Trimming took off 0 bases at V and 3 bases at J, with 12 bases between the two ends. CDR3 residues: CASSLSRLVHYNEQFF. In DNA form, the CDR3 reads TGTGCCAGCAGTTTATCCAGACTCGTTCACTACAATGAGCAGTTCTTC.

The chain employs TRBV28 and TRBJ2-7; the D is unclear. The CDR3 loop spans 15 amino acids. V lost 7 bases, J lost 0 bases, and 16 bases lay in between. Germline assignment: CDR1 MDHEN and CDR2 SYDVKM. CDR3 protein: CASTRPLVSSYEQYF. In nucleotides, the CDR3 is TGTGCCAGCACCCGGCCCCTAGTAAGCTCCTACGAGCAGTACTTC.

This clone was counted only a few times. V gene TRBV6-6 combines with J gene TRBJ2-7; D gene ambiguous. The length of the CDR3 is 15 residues. Germline CDR1 is MNHNY and CDR2 is SVGAGI (reference sequence). V was trimmed by 0 bases and J by 3 bases, leaving 12 bases between them. The CDR3 spells CASSYSTHTHYEQYV. The CDR3 nucleotides read TGTGCCAGCAGTTACTCGACTCATACTCACTACGAGCAGTACGTC.

The chain employs TRBV21-1 and TRBJ2-5; the DNA was not compared with TRBD2, the D call given in the table. The DNA end is a closer match to TRBJ2-7, so the J assignment may be wrong. TRBV21-1 is given as a pseudogene. CDR3 length: 14 amino acids. The CDR3 protein is CASSKGTASYEQYF. The CDR3 DNA sequence: TGTGCCAGCAGCAAAGGGACTGCCTCCTACGAGCAGTACTTC.

The chain carries TRBV7-2 and TRBJ2-7, with TRBD2 as a possible D gene (5 bases). Germline V gene data show CDR1 as SGHTA and CDR2 as FQGNSA. The CDR3 runs 16 residues. V was cut by 2 bases and J by 0 bases, with 14 bases left in between. DNA for the CDR3: TGTGCCAGCAGCTTATTACCGGGATGGGCCTCCTACGAGCAGTACTTC. Encoded protein: CASSLLPGWASYEQYF.

The chain couples TRBV5-4 to TRBJ2-5, with D perhaps TRBD2 (5 bases). CDR1 and CDR2 from the germline V gene are SGHNT and YYREEE (reference sequence). The CDR3 runs to 15 residues. The V and J ends lost 3 bases and 2 bases respectively, with 14 bases between them. CDR3 amino acids: CASSSFLREQETQYF. The CDR3 DNA is TGTGCCAGCAGCTCGTTCCTCCGGGAACAAGAGACCCAGTACTTC.

The gene calls are TRBV28 and TRBJ1-5, with a possible D match to TRBD1 (5 bases). V gave up 3 bases and J gave up 9 bases, with 18 bases separating them. The germline gives CDR1 MDHEN, CDR2 SYDVKM. The CDR3 extends over 15 amino acids. The DNA for the CDR3 is TGTGCCAGCAGTTTGGGCCGGGACCCCTTGCTGCCCCAGCATTTT. It encodes CASSLGRDPLLPQHF. The variable domain in full, with the rest retrieved from reference TRBV28 and TRBJ1-5, is DVKVTQSSRYLVKRTGEKVFLECVQDMDHENMFWYRQDPGLGLRLIYFSYDVKMKEKGDIPEGYSVSREKKERFSLILESASTNQTSMYLCASSLGRDPLLPQHFGDGTRLSIL.

The rearrangement joins TRBV7-2 to TRBJ2-3; perhaps TRBD2 as D (6 bases). The CDR3 is 14 residues long. V was pared by 4 bases and J by 0 bases, with 8 bases between. Germline V gene data show CDR1 as SGHTA and CDR2 as FQGNSA. CDR3 sequence: CASSSGTSTDTQYF. The DNA for the CDR3 is TGTGCCAGCAGCTCCGGGACTAGCACAGATACGCAGTATTTT.

The rearrangement joins TRBV28 to TRBJ2-3; 7 positions match TRBD2. In germline, CDR1 is MDHEN, CDR2 SYDVKM. The CDR3 loop spans 15 amino acids. The V and J ends lost 3 bases and 2 bases, in that order; junction bases with no gene match: 5. CDR3 bases: TGTGCCAGCAGTTTTCAAGCGGGGAACACAGATACGCAGTATTTT. Amino acid sequence: CASSFQAGNTDTQYF.

The chain joins TRBV4-1 to TRBJ2-7; TRBD1 agrees at 7 bases. Germline CDR1 is MGHRA and CDR2 is YSYEKL. V was clipped by 0 bases and J by 7 bases; unmatched bases: 9. This CDR3 has 15 residues. The CDR3 nucleotides read TGCGCCAGCAGCCAAGAAGAAGGGGGCGGATTTGAGCAGTACTTC. Protein: CASSQEEGGGFEQYF.

The chain combines TRBV27 with TRBJ2-2; maybe TRBD1 (5 bases). The germline V gene has CDR1 MNHEY and CDR2 SMNVEV (reference sequence). The CDR3 is made up of 13 amino acids. The V gene lost 3 bases and the J gene lost 5 bases, with 7 bases spanning the gap. The CDR3 DNA sequence: TGTGCCAGCAGTTTGACAGAGACCGGGGAGCTGTTTTTT. Its protein product is CASSLTETGELFF.

The chain recombines TRBV5-4 with TRBJ1-1; possible D gene TRBD1, 6 bases. Germline assignment: CDR1 SGHNT and CDR2 YYREEE (reference sequence). V lost 3 bases to trimming and J lost 1 base, with 13 bases between them. The CDR3 runs 15 residues. The CDR3 spells CASSSLGGQNTEAFF. As DNA, the CDR3 is TGTGCCAGCAGCTCGCTGGGGGGCCAGAACACTGAAGCTTTCTTT.

The count of this clone is one. The chain links TRBV5-1 to TRBJ2-1, with D perhaps TRBD2 (5 bases). Deletions cut 5 bases from V and 1 base from J, with 13 bases between. CDR1 and CDR2 (germline): SGHRS, YFSETQ. The CDR3 runs 15 residues. In DNA, the CDR3 is TGCGCCAGCAGACCCTCCGGGGTTTCCTACAATGAGCAGTTCTTC. It is translated as CASRPSGVSYNEQFF.